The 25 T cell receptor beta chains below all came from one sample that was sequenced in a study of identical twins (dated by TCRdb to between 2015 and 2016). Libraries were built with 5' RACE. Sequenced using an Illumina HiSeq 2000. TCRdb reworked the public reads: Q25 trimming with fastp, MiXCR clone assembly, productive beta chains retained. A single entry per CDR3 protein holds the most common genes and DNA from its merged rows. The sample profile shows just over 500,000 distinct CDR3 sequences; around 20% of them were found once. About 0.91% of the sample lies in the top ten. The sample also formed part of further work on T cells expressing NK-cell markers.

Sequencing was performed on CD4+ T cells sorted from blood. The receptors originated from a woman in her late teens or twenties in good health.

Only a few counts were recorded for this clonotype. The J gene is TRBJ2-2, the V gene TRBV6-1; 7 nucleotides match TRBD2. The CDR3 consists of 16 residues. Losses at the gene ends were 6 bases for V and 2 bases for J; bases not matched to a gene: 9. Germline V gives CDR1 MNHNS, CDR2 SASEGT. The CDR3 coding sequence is TGTGCCAGCAGGCCCACTAGCGCCTTTAACACCGGGGAGCTGTTTTTT. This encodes CASRPTSAFNTGELFF.

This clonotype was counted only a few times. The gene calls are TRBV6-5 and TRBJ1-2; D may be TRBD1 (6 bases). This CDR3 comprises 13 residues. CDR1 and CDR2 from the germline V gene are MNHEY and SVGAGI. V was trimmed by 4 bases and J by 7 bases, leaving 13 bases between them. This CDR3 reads CASSSYQGSGYTF. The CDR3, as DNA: TGTGCCAGCAGTTCATATCAGGGGTCTGGCTACACCTTC.

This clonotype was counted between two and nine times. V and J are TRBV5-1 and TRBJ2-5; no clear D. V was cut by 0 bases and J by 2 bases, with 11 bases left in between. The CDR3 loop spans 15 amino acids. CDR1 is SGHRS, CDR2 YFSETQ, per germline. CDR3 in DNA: TGCGCCAGCAGCTTGGTGGCGACAATTCAAGAGACCCAGTACTTC. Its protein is CASSLVATIQETQYF.

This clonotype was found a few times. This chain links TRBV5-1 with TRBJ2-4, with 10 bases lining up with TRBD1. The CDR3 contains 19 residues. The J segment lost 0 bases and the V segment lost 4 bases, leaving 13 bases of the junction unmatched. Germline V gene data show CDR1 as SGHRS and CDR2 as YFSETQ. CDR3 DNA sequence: TGCGCCAGCAGCCTAAAACCGGGACAGGGGACTATAGCCAAAAACATTCAGTACTTC. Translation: CASSLKPGQGTIAKNIQYF.

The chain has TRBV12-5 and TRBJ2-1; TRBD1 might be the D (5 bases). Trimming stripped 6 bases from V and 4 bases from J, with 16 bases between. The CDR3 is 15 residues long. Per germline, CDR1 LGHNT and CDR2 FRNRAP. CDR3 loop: CASGRRLRAYNEQFF. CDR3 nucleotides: TGTGCTAGTGGGCGACGCCTCAGGGCTTACAATGAGCAGTTCTTC.

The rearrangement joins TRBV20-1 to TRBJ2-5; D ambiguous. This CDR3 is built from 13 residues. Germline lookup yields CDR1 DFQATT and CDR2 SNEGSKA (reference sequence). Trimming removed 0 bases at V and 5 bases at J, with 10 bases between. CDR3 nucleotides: TGCAGTGCTAGAGATCTGGTGGGGGAGACCCAGTACTTC. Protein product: CSARDLVGETQYF.

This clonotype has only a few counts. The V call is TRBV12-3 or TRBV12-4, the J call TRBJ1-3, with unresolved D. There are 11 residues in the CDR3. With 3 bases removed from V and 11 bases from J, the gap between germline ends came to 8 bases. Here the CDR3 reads CASSFGMAIYF. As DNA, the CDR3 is TGTGCCAGCAGTTTTGGGATGGCCATATATTTT.

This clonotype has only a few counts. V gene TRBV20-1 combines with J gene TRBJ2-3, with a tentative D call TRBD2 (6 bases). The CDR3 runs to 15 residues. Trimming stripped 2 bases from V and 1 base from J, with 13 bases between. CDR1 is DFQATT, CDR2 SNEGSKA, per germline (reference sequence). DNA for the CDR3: TGCAGTGCTAGATTGGCGGGGTGGGGCACAGATACGCAGTATTTT. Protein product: CSARLAGWGTDTQYF.

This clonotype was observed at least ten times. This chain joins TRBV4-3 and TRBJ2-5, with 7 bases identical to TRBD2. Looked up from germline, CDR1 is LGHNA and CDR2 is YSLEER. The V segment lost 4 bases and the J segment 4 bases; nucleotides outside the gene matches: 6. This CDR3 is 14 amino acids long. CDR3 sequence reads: CASSPGTIIETQYF. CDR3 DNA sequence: TGCGCCAGCAGCCCCGGGACTATAATAGAGACCCAGTACTTC.

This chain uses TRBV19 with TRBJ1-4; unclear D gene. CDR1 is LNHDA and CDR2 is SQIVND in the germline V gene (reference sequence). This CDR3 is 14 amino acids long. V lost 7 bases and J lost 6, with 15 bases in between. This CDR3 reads CASKDAPGDEKLFF. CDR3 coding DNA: TGTGCCAGTAAGGACGCCCCGGGTGATGAAAAACTGTTTTTT. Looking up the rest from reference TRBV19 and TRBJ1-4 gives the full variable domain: DGGITQSPKYLFRKEGQNVTLSCEQNLNHDAMYWYRQDPGQGLRLIYYSQIVNDFQKGDIAEGYSVSREKKESFPLTVTSAQKNPTAFYLCASKDAPGDEKLFFGSGTQLSVL.

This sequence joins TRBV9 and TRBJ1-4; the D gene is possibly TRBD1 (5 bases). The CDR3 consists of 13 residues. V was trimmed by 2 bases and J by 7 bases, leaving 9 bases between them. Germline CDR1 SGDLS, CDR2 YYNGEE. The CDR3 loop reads CASSVQGGEKLFF. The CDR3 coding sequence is TGTGCCAGCAGCGTCCAGGGTGGTGAAAAACTGTTTTTT.

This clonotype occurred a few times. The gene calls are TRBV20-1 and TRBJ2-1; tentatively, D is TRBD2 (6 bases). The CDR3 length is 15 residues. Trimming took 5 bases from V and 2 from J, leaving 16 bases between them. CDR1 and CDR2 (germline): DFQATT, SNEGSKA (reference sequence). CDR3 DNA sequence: TGCAGTGCTGGGGGAGGACCAGAAACCTACAATGAGCAGTTCTTC. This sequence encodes CSAGGGPETYNEQFF.

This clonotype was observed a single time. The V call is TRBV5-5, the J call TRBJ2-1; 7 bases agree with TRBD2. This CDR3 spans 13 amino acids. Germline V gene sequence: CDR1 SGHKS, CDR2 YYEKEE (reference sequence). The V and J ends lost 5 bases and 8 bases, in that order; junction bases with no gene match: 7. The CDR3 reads CASRAAGVHEQFF. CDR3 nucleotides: TGTGCCAGCAGGGCGGCGGGGGTTCATGAGCAGTTCTTC.

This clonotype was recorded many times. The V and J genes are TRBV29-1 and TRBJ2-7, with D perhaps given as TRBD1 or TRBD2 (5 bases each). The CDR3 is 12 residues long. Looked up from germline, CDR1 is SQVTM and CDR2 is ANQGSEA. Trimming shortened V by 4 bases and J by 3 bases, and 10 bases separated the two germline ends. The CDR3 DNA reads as TGCAGCGTTGTAAAGGGGAGCTACGAGCAGTACTTC. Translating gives CSVVKGSYEQYF.

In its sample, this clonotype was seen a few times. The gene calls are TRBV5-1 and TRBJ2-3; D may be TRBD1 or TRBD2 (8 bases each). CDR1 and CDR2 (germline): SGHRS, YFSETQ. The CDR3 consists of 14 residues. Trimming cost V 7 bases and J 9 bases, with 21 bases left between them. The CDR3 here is CASEERGHRGTQYF. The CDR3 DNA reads TGCGCCAGCGAAGAGCGGGGGCACAGGGGGACGCAGTATTTT.

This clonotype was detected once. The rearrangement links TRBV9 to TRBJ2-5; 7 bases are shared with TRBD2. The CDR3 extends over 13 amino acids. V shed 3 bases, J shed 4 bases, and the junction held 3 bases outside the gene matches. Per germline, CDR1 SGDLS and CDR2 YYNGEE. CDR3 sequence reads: CASSAGEGETQYF. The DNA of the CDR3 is TGTGCCAGCAGCGCCGGGGAGGGAGAGACCCAGTACTTC.

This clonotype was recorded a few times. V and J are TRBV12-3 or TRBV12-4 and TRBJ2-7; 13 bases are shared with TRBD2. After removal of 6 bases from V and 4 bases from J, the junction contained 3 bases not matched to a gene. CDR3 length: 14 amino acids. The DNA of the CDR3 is TGTGCCAGCAGCCAGACTAGCGGGAGGTACGAGCAGTACTTC. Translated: CASSQTSGRYEQYF.

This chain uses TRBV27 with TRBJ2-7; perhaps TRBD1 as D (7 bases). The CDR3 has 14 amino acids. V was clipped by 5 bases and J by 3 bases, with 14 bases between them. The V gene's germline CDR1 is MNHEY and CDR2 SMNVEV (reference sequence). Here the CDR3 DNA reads TGTGCCAGCAGTACGCTCCAGGGGGGCTACGAGCAGTACTTC. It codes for CASSTLQGGYEQYF.

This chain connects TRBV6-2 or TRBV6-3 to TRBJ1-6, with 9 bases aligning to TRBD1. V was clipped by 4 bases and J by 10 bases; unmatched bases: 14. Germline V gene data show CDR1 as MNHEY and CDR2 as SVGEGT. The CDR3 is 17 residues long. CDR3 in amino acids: CASSSQLPGQGKSPLHF. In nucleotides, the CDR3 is TGTGCCAGCAGTTCTCAACTCCCGGGACAGGGCAAGTCACCCCTCCACTTT.

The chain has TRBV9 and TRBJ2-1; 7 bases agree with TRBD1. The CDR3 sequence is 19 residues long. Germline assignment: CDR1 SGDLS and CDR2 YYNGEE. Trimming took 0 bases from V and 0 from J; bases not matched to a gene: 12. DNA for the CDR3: TGTGCCAGCAGCGTAGTATGGGGCAGACAGGGAAGCTCCTACAATGAGCAGTTCTTC. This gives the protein CASSVVWGRQGSSYNEQFF. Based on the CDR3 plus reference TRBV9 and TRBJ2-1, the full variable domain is DSGVTQTPKHLITATGQRVTLRCSPRSGDLSVYWYQQSLDQGLQFLIQYYNGEERAKGNILERFSAQQFPDLHSELNLSSLELGDSALYFCASSVVWGRQGSSYNEQFFGPGTRLTVL.

CDR3 nucleotide sequence: TGCAGCGTTACTAGCGGGAAAATATCAGATACGCAGTATTTT. Translation gives CSVTSGKISDTQYF. The chain employs TRBV29-1 and TRBJ2-3; TRBD2 aligns across 10 bases. Germline values: CDR1 SQVTM, CDR2 ANQGSEA. The junction had 6 bases not matched to a gene; V was cut back by 5 bases and J by 4 bases. This CDR3 has 14 amino acids.

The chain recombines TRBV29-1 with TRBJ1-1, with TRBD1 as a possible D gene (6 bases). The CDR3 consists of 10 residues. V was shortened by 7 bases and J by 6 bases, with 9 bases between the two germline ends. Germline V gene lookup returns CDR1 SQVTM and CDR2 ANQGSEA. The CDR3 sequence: CSAQGAEAFF. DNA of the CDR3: TGCAGCGCACAGGGAGCTGAAGCTTTCTTT.

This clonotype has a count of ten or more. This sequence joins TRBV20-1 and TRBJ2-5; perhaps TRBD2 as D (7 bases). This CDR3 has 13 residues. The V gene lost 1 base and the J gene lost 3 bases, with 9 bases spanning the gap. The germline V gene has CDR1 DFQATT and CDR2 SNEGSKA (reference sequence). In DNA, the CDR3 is TGCAGTGCTAGAGTAGGGGGGGAAGAGACCCAGTACTTC. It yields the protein CSARVGGEETQYF.

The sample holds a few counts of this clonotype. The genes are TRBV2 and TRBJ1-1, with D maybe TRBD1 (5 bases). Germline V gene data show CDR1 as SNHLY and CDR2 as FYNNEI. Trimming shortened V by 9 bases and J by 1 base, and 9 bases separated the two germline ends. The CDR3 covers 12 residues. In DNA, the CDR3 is TGTGCCAGGGGAAGGGGGAACACTGAAGCTTTCTTT. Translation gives CARGRGNTEAFF.

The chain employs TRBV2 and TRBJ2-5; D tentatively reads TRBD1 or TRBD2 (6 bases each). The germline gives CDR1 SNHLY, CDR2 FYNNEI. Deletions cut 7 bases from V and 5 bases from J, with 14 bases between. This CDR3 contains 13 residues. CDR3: CASMGTGRETQYF. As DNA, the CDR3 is TGTGCCAGCATGGGTACAGGGAGGGAGACCCAGTACTTC.